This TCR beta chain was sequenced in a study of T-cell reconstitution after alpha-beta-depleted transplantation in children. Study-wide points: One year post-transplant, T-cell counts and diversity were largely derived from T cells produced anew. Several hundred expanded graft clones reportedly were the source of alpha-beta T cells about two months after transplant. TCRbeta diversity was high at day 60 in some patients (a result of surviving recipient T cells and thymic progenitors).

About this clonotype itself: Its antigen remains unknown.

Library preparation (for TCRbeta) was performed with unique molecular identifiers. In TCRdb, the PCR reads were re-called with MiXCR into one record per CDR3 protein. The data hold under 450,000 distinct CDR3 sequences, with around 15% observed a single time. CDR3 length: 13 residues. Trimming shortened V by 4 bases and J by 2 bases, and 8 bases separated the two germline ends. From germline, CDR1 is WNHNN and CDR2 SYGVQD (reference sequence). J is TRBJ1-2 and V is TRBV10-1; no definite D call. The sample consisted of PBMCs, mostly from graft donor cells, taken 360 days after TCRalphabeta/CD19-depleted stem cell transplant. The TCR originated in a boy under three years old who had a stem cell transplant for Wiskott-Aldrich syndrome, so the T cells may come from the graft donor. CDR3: CASSVFPNYGYTF. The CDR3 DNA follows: TGCGCCAGCAGTGTGTTTCCCAACTATGGCTACACCTTC.